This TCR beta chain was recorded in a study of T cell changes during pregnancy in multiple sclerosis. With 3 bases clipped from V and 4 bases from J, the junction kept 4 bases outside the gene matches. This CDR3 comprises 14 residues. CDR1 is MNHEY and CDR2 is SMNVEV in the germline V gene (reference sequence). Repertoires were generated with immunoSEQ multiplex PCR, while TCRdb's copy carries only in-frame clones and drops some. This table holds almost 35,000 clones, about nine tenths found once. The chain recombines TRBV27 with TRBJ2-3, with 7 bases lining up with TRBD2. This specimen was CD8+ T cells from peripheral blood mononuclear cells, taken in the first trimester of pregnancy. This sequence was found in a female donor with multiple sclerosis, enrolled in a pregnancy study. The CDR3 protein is CASSFTSVADTQYF. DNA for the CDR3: TGTGCCAGCAGTTTCACTAGCGTTGCAGATACGCAGTATTTT.